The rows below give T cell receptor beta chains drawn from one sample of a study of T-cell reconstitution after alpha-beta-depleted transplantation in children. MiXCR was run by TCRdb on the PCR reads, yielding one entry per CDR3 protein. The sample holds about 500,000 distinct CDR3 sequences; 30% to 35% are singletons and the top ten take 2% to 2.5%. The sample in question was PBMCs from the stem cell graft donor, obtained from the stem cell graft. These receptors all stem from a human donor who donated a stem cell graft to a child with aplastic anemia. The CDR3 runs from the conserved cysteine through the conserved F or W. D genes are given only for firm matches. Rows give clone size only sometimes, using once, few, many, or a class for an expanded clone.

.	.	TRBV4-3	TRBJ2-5	CASSQGGPGLPGTQYF	TGCGCCAGCAGCCAAGGGGGGCCAGGGCTTCCAGGGACCCAGTACTTC
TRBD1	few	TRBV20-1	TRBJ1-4	CSARGVSGTANEKLFF	TGCAGTGCTAGAGGGGTCTCCGGGACAGCTAATGAAAAACTGTTTTTT
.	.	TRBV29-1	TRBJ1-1	CSAAVREYMNTEAFF	TGCAGCGCCGCTGTCCGGGAGTACATGAACACTGAAGCTTTCTTT
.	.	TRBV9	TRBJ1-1	CASSPRRSGDTEAFF	TGTGCCAGCAGCCCGCGACGGTCCGGGGACACTGAAGCTTTCTTT
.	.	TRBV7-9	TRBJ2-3	CASSSTGSYTDTQYF	TGTGCCAGCAGCTCGACAGGTTCATACACAGATACGCAGTATTTT
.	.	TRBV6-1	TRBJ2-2	CASSESAGLVGELFF	TGTGCCAGCAGTGAGTCGGCGGGCCTGGTCGGGGAGCTGTTTTTT
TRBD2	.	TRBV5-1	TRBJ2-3	CASSLASVSGTSTDTQYF	TGCGCCAGCAGCTTGGCATCTGTTAGCGGGACTAGCACAGATACGCAGTATTTT
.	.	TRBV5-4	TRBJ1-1	CAISSRIHRGAFF	TGTGCCATCAGCTCCAGGATCCACCGGGGAGCTTTCTTT
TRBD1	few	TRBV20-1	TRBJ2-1	CSARDPRGSTREQFF	TGCAGTGCTAGAGATCCCAGGGGGTCCACTCGTGAGCAGTTCTTC
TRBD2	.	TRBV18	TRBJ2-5	CASSPGLVEETQYF	TGTGCCAGCTCACCTGGACTAGTAGAAGAGACCCAGTACTTC
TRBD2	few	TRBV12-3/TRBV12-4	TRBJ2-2	CASRPSGERGTGELFF	TGTGCCAGCAGACCTAGCGGGGAGCGTGGGACCGGGGAGCTGTTTTTT
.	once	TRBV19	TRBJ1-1	CASPREWEGVMNTEAFF	TGTGCCAGTCCGCGAGAGTGGGAAGGGGTCATGAACACTGAAGCTTTCTTT
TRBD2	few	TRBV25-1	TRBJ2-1	CASYPSGDYNEQFF	TGTGCCAGCTACCCTAGCGGGGATTACAATGAGCAGTTCTTC
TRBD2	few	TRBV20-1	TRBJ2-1	CSATSLAGGRHEQFF	TGCAGTGCTACCTCACTAGCGGGAGGGCGTCATGAGCAGTTCTTC
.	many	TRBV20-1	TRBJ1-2	CSAKKTGHPGYTF	TGCAGTGCCAAAAAGACGGGTCACCCTGGCTACACCTTC
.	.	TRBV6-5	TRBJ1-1	CASSYNEGGTEAFF	TGTGCCAGCAGTTACAATGAGGGAGGCACTGAAGCTTTCTTT
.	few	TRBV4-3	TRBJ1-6	CASSQGAGDSPLHF	TGCGCCAGCAGCCAAGGGGCAGGGGATTCACCCCTCCACTTT
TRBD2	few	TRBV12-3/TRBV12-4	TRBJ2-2	CASGIAGGGTGELFF	TGTGCCAGCGGAATAGCGGGAGGAGGAACCGGGGAGCTGTTTTTT
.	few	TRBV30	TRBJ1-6	CAWNVRGDSPLHF	TGTGCCTGGAACGTCAGGGGTGATTCACCCCTCCACTTT
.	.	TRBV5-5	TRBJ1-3	CASSLSNRNSGNTIYF	TGTGCCAGCAGCTTGTCTAACAGAAACTCTGGAAACACCATATATTTT
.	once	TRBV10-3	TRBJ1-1	CATTAGVNTEAFF	TGTGCCACGACAGCAGGGGTGAACACTGAAGCTTTCTTT
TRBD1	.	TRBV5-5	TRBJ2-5	CASSLARGRDETQYF	TGTGCCAGCAGCTTGGCCAGGGGGCGGGACGAGACCCAGTACTTC
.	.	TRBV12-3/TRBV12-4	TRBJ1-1	CASSSLVNTEAFF	TGTGCCAGCAGCTCCTTGGTAAACACTGAAGCTTTCTTT
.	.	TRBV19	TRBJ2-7	CASSISPSGTYYEQYF	TGTGCCAGTAGTATAAGCCCCTCCGGGACATACTACGAGCAGTACTTC
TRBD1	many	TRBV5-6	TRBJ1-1	CASSLEGAGTEAFF	TGTGCCAGCAGCTTGGAGGGGGCAGGGACTGAAGCTTTCTTT
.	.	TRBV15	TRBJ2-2	CATSRGLTNTGELFF	TGTGCCACCAGCAGAGGGTTGACGAACACCGGGGAGCTGTTTTTT
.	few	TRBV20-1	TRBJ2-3	CSARTVSSTDTQYF	TGCAGTGCTAGAACTGTGAGCAGCACAGATACGCAGTATTTT
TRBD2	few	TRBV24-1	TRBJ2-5	CATSSGSLNGETQYF	TGTGCCACCAGCAGCGGGAGTCTTAACGGGGAGACCCAGTACTTC
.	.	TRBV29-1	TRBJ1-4	CSVDRGIGEKLFF	TGCAGCGTTGACAGGGGAATCGGTGAAAAACTGTTTTTT
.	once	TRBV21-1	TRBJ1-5	CASSQTVYNQPQHF	TGTGCCAGCAGCCAGACAGTATACAATCAGCCCCAGCATTTT
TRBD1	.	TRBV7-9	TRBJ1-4	CASSLGTGLGEKLFF	TGTGCCAGCAGCTTAGGGACAGGCCTGGGGGAAAAACTGTTTTTT
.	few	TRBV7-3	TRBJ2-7	CASSGDPSSEQYF	TGTGCCAGCAGCGGCGATCCCTCGTCCGAGCAGTACTTC
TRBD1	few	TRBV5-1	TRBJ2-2	CASSAWDSWNTGELFF	TGCGCCAGCAGCGCCTGGGACAGTTGGAACACCGGGGAGCTGTTTTTT
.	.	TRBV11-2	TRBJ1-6	CASNPVGAGRGPLHF	TGTGCCAGCAACCCGGTTGGGGCAGGTAGAGGACCCCTCCACTTT
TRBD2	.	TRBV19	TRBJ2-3	CASSTAGFTDTQYF	TGTGCCAGTAGTACAGCGGGGTTCACAGATACGCAGTATTTT
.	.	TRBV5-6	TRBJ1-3	CASSFIRALGNTIYF	TGTGCCAGCAGCTTCATTCGGGCTCTTGGAAACACCATATATTTT